Listed below are T cell receptor beta chains from one sample, sequenced in a study of blood T cell repertoires in COVID-19. Sequencing used immunoSEQ multiplex PCR; TCRdb keeps in-frame clones, though not all of them. This sample has tens of thousands of clones, with more than 75% found just once. Material: peripheral blood. Receptors were obtained from a human donor in a cohort sampled during active COVID-19. The CDR3 runs from the conserved cysteine through the conserved F or W. A D gene is named only where the DNA matches it firmly. Only some rows state a clone size, as once, few, many or a class for expanded clones.

DNA: TGCGCCAGCAGCCAAGTCGGCTCTGGGGCCAACGTCCTGACTTTC; CDR3: CASSQVGSGANVLTF; size: NA; J: TRBJ2-6; V: TRBV4-1; D: NA
DNA: TGTGCCAGCAGCTCCCGAGGGTACACCGGGGAGCTGTTTTTT; CDR3: CASSSRGYTGELFF; size: once; J: TRBJ2-2; V: TRBV11-2; D: NA
DNA: TGTGCCAGCTCTTTAGCGGGAGGAGGGGAGACCCAGTACTTC; CDR3: CASSLAGGGETQYF; size: NA; J: TRBJ2-5; V: TRBV18; D: TRBD2
DNA: TGTGCCAGCAGTGACTCTCGGGACAGCCCGCAGCCCCAGCATTTT; CDR3: CASSDSRDSPQPQHF; size: NA; J: TRBJ1-5; V: TRBV6-4; D: TRBD1
DNA: TGTGCCAGCAAACGAGGGACAGCCTACGAGCAGTACTTC; CDR3: CASKRGTAYEQYF; size: NA; J: TRBJ2-7; V: TRBV12-3/TRBV12-4; D: TRBD1
DNA: TGTGCCAGCTCACGGCCGGGAGGGCCCTACGAGCAGTACTTC; CDR3: CASSRPGGPYEQYF; size: few; J: TRBJ2-7; V: TRBV18; D: TRBD2
DNA: TGTGCCAGCAGCTTATCGGGACTAGCGGATTACGAGCAGTACTTC; CDR3: CASSLSGLADYEQYF; size: NA; J: TRBJ2-7; V: TRBV5-4; D: TRBD2
DNA: TGTGCCGGCAGCCTAACGACTAGCGGGAGGAATGAGCAGTTCTTC; CDR3: CAGSLTTSGRNEQFF; size: NA; J: TRBJ2-1; V: TRBV11-3; D: TRBD2
DNA: TGTGCCAGCATCCTAGGGACAGGGAATCAGCCCCAGCATTTT; CDR3: CASILGTGNQPQHF; size: NA; J: TRBJ1-5; V: TRBV28; D: TRBD1
DNA: TGTGCCAGCAGCCTAGGCCCTACAGGGATGAGCAATCAGCCCCAGCATTTT; CDR3: CASSLGPTGMSNQPQHF; size: NA; J: TRBJ1-5; V: TRBV7-2; D: NA
DNA: TGTGCCAGCAGGCTAGCGGGGGGCTCCTACGAGCAGTACTTC; CDR3: CASRLAGGSYEQYF; size: once; J: TRBJ2-7; V: TRBV14; D: TRBD2
DNA: TGTGCCAGCAGTGAACAGGGGTTTGGATTGGCCACTGAAGCTTTCTTT; CDR3: CASSEQGFGLATEAFF; size: NA; J: TRBJ1-1; V: TRBV27; D: TRBD1
DNA: TGTGCCTGGGTTCTTATGAACACTGAAGCTTTCTTT; CDR3: CAWVLMNTEAFF; size: NA; J: TRBJ1-1; V: TRBV30; D: NA
DNA: TGCGCCAGCAGCTTGGTGACAGGGGGCCTTGAAAAACTGTTTTTT; CDR3: CASSLVTGGLEKLFF; size: NA; J: TRBJ1-4; V: TRBV5-1; D: TRBD1
DNA: TGTGCCAGCACCTCCGGGACACTGAACACCGGGGAGCTGTTTTTT; CDR3: CASTSGTLNTGELFF; size: NA; J: TRBJ2-2; V: TRBV11-2; D: NA
DNA: TGTGCCACCAGTGACCCGTCCCCCGGGACTACCTACGAGCAGTACTTC; CDR3: CATSDPSPGTTYEQYF; size: NA; J: TRBJ2-7; V: TRBV24-1; D: TRBD2
DNA: TGTGCCAGCAGCTCGCGAACTAGCGGGAGGTCCACAGATACGCAGTATTTT; CDR3: CASSSRTSGRSTDTQYF; size: NA; J: TRBJ2-3; V: TRBV13; D: TRBD2
DNA: TGTGCCACCGAAAACGAGGGAAAAGAGACCCAGTACTTC; CDR3: CATENEGKETQYF; size: NA; J: TRBJ2-5; V: TRBV28; D: NA
DNA: TGCGCCAGCAGCCACGCTCCACTAACAGGGGGGAACGGCTACACCTTC; CDR3: CASSHAPLTGGNGYTF; size: NA; J: TRBJ1-2; V: TRBV4-1; D: TRBD1
DNA: TGTGCCAGCAGTTTAGGAGGGACAGGGGGATTATACGAGCAGTACTTC; CDR3: CASSLGGTGGLYEQYF; size: once; J: TRBJ2-7; V: TRBV28; D: TRBD1
DNA: TGTGCCAGCAGTTTGGCGGGACAGGGGAATGCTGAAGCTTTCTTT; CDR3: CASSLAGQGNAEAFF; size: NA; J: TRBJ1-1; V: TRBV28; D: TRBD1
DNA: TGTGCCAGCAGCCGAAGGGGGACAGTGGGCACTGAAGCTTTCTTT; CDR3: CASSRRGTVGTEAFF; size: NA; J: TRBJ1-1; V: TRBV2; D: TRBD1
DNA: TGTGCCAGCAGTCCCTCCCGGGGAGCGGGATTTACGTACGAGCAGTACTTC; CDR3: CASSPSRGAGFTYEQYF; size: NA; J: TRBJ2-7; V: TRBV28; D: TRBD2
DNA: TGTGCCAGTAGTAACTATCTCGAGCAGTACTTC; CDR3: CASSNYLEQYF; size: NA; J: TRBJ2-7; V: TRBV19; D: NA
DNA: TGTGCCAGCAAGGGGGCGCTTGGGGCCAACGTCCTGACTTTC; CDR3: CASKGALGANVLTF; size: NA; J: TRBJ2-6; V: TRBV28; D: TRBD1
DNA: TGTGCCAGCAGAGCTGGGGGCGGGAGGCGGCAGTACTTC; CDR3: CASRAGGGRRQYF; size: few; J: TRBJ2-7; V: TRBV27; D: TRBD2
DNA: TGTGCCAGCAGAAGGAGTAATCAGCCCCAGCATTTT; CDR3: CASRRSNQPQHF; size: NA; J: TRBJ1-5; V: TRBV28; D: NA
DNA: TGTGCCAGTGCCAGGGGACACACGATGGCGAATTCACCCCTCCACTTT; CDR3: CASARGHTMANSPLHF; size: NA; J: TRBJ1-6; V: TRBV19; D: NA
DNA: TGTGCCAGCAGTTTATGGGCCCCGGGACAGGGGTCGTACGAGCAGTACTTC; CDR3: CASSLWAPGQGSYEQYF; size: NA; J: TRBJ2-7; V: TRBV27; D: TRBD1
DNA: TGTGCCAGTAGTATAGACAGGTTCAATCAGCCCCAGCATTTT; CDR3: CASSIDRFNQPQHF; size: NA; J: TRBJ1-5; V: TRBV19; D: NA
DNA: TGTGCCAGCACCAGTGGGAGGGCTGACTACAATGAGCAGTTCTTC; CDR3: CASTSGRADYNEQFF; size: NA; J: TRBJ2-1; V: TRBV6-5; D: TRBD2
DNA: TGTGCCAGCAGCGACAGGGTACGGATCGCCTACGAGCAGTACTTC; CDR3: CASSDRVRIAYEQYF; size: few; J: TRBJ2-7; V: TRBV2; D: TRBD1
DNA: TGTGCCAGCAGTGCCCATGGGGGGTGGGGTGAAGCTTTCTTT; CDR3: CASSAHGGWGEAFF; size: once; J: TRBJ1-1; V: TRBV28; D: NA
DNA: TGTGCCAGCAGCCAAGACCGGGACAGGAGATCACCCCTCCACTTT; CDR3: CASSQDRDRRSPLHF; size: many; J: TRBJ1-6; V: TRBV4-2; D: TRBD1
DNA: TGCGCCAGCAGCTTGTGGCAGGGTTTGTCGAACACCGGGGAGCTGTTTTTT; CDR3: CASSLWQGLSNTGELFF; size: NA; J: TRBJ2-2; V: TRBV5-1; D: NA
DNA: TGCGCCAGCAGCCGAGGGTTAGGCGGGACCCTGGGGACCGGGGAGCTGTTTTTT; CDR3: CASSRGLGGTLGTGELFF; size: NA; J: TRBJ2-2; V: TRBV4-3; D: NA